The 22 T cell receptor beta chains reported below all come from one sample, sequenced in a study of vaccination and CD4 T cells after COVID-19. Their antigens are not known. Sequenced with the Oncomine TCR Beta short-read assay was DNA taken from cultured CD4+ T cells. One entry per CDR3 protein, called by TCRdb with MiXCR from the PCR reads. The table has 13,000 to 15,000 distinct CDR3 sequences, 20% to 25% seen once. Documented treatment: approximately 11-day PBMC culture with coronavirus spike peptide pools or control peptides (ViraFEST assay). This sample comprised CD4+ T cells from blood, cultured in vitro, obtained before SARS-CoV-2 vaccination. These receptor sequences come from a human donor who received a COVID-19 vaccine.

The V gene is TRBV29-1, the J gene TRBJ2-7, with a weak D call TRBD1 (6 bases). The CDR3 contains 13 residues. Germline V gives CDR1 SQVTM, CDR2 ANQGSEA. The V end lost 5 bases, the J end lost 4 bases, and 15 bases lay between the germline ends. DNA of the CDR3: TGCAGCGTTACCAGGGGTGTGGGGTACGAGCAGTACTTC. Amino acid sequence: CSVTRGVGYEQYF.

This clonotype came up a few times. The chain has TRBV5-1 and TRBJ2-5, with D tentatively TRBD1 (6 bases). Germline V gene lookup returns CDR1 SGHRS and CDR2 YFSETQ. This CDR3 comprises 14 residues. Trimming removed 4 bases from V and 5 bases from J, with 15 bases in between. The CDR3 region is CASSGTGPGETQYF. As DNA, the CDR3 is TGCGCCAGCAGCGGAACAGGGCCGGGGGAGACCCAGTACTTC.

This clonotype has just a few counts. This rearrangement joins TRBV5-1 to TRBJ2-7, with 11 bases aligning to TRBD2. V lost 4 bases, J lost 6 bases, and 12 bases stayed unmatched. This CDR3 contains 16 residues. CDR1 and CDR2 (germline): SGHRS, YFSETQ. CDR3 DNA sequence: TGCGCCAGCAGCCTACCCCCGGGACTAGCGGTTGGCGAGCAGTACTTC. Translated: CASSLPPGLAVGEQYF.

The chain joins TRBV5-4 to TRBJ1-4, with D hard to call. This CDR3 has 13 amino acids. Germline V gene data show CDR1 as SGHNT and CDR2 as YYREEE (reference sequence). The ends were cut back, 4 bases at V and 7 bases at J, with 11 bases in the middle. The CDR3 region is CASSPPGSEKLFF. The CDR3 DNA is TGTGCCAGCAGCCCCCCCGGCAGTGAAAAACTGTTTTTT.

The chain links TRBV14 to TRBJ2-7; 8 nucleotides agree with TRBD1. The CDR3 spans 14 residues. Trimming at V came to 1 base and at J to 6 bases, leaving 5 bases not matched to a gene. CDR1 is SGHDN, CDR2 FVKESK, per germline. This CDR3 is CASSQGSQGGEQYF. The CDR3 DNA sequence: TGTGCCAGCAGCCAAGGATCACAGGGGGGCGAGCAGTACTTC.

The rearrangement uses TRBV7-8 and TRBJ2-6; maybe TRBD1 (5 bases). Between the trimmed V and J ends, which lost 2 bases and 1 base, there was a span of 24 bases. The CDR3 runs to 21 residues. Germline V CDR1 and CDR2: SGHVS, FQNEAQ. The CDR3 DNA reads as TGTGCCAGCAGCTTAAGGCACGGTCCCCGAGACAGCTTTTCTGGGGCCAACGTCCTGACTTTC. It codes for CASSLRHGPRDSFSGANVLTF.

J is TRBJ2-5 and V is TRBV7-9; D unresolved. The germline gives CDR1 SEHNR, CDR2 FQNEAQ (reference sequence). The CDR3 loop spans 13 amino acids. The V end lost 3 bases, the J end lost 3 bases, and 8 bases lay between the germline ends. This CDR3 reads CASSLNSKETQYF. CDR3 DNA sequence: TGTGCCAGCAGCTTGAACAGTAAAGAGACCCAGTACTTC.

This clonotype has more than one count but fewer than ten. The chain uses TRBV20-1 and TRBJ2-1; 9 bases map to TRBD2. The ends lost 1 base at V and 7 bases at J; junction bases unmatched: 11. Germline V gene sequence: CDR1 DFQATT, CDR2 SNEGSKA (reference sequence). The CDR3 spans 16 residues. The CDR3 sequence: CSARVVIAGELNEQFF. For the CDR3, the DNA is TGCAGTGCTAGAGTGGTAATAGCGGGGGAATTAAATGAGCAGTTCTTC.

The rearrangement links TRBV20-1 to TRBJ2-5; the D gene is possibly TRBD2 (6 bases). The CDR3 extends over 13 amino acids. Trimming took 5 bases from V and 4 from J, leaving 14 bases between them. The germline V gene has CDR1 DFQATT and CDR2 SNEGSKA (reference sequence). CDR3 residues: CSALAVAVETQYF. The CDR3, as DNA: TGCAGTGCTTTAGCGGTGGCGGTAGAGACCCAGTACTTC.

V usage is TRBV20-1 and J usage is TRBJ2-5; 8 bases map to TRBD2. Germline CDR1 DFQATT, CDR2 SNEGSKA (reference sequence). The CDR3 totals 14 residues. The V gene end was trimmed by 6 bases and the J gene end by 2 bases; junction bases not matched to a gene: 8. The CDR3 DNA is TGCAGTGCCCGCAGCGGGGGCAATCAAGAGACCCAGTACTTC. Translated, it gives CSARSGGNQETQYF.

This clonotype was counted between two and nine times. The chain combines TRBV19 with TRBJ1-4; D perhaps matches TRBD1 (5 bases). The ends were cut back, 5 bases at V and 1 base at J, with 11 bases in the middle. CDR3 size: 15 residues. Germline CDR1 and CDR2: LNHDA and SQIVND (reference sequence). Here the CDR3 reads CASSPGRVTNEKLFF. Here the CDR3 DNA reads TGTGCCAGTAGTCCAGGGAGGGTAACTAATGAAAAACTGTTTTTT.

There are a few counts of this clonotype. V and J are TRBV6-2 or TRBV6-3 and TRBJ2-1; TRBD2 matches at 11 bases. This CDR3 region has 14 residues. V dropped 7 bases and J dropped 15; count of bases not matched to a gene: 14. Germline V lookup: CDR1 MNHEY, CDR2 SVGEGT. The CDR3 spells CASTYSGGDPLAFF. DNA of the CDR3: TGTGCCAGCACCTATAGCGGGGGGGACCCCTTGGCGTTCTTC.

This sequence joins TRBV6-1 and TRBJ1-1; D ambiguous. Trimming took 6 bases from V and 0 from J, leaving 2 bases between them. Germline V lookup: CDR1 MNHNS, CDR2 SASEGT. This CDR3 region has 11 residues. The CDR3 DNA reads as TGTGCCAGCAGCATGAACACTGAAGCTTTCTTT. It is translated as CASSMNTEAFF.

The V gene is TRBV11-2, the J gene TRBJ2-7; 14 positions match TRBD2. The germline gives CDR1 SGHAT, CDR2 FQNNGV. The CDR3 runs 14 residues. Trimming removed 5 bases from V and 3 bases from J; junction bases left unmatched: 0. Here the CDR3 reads CASSGTSGSYEQYF. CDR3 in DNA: TGTGCCAGCAGCGGGACTAGCGGGAGCTACGAGCAGTACTTC.

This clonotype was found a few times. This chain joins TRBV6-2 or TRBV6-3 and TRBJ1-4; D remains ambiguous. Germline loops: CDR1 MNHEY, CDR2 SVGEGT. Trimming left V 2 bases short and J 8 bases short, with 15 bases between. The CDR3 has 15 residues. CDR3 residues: CASSYLDYLGEKLFF. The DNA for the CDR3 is TGTGCCAGCAGTTACCTGGACTACCTGGGGGAAAAACTGTTTTTT.

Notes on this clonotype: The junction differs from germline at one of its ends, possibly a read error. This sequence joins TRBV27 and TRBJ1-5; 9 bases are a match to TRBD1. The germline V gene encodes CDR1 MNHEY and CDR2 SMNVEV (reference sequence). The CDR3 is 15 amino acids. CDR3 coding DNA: TGTGCCACCAAACAGGGGGCTAATAGCGATCAGCCCCAGCATTTT. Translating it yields CATKQGANSDQPQHF.

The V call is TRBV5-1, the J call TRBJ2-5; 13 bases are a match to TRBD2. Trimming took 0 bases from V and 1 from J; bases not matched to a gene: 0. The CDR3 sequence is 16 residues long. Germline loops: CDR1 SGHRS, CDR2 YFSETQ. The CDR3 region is CASSLGLAGGQETQYF. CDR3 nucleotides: TGCGCCAGCAGCTTGGGACTAGCGGGGGGCCAAGAGACCCAGTACTTC.

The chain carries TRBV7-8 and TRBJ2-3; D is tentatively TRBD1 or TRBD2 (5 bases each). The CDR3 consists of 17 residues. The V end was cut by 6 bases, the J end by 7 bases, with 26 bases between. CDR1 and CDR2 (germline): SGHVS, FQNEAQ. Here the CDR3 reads CASRVGRVKGPEYTQYF. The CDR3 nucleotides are TGTGCCAGCAGGGTAGGTCGGGTGAAGGGACCCGAATATACGCAGTATTTT.

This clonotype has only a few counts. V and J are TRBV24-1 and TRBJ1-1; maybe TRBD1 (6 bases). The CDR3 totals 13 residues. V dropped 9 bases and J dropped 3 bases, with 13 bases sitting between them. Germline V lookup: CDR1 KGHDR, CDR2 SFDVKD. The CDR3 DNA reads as TGTGCCACCCCCCCGAAGGGGGACACTGAAGCTTTCTTT. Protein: CATPPKGDTEAFF.

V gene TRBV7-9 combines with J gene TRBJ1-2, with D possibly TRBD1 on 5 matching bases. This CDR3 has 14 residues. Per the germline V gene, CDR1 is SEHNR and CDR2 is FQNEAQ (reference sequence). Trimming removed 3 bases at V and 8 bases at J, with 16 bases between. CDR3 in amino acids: CASSLAGVGVGYTF. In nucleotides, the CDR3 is TGTGCCAGCAGCTTGGCCGGTGTAGGGGTGGGCTACACCTTC.

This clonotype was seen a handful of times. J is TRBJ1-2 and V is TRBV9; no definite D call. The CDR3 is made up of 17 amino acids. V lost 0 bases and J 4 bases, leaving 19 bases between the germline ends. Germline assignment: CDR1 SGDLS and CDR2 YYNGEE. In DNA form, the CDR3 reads TGTGCCAGCAGCGTAGAGGCAGGCTCCGTTTCGGGCTATGGCTACACCTTC. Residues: CASSVEAGSVSGYGYTF.

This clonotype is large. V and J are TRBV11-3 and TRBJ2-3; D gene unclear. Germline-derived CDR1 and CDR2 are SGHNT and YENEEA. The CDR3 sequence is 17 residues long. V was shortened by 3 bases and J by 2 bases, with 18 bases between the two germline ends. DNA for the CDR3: TGTGCCAGCAGCTTTTATTCCACACAGTACTCCACAGATACGCAGTATTTT. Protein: CASSFYSTQYSTDTQYF.